Ten or more counts support the clone carrying this T cell receptor (beta chain). Its antigen is not known. Time point meaning: newly diagnosed GD, antithyroid drugs for less than 3 months. Generation of the TCR library employed RNA extracted from PBMCs. The data were obtained in a study of regulatory T cells in long-lasting Graves disease. Study-level results: Under persistent disease, TRBV28, TRBJ1-2 and TRBJ2-5 were used preferentially.

Libraries of TCR beta came from iRepertoire HTBI primers plus Arm-PCR of CDR3 regions. Authors' analysis steps: Looking across samples, the authors found some 67 TRBV and some 13 TRBJ segments. From the multiplex PCR reads, TCRdb called clonotypes with MiXCR, one entry per CDR3 protein. The V and J calls here are based on TCRdb, not the publication. The sample holds around 470,000 distinct CDR3 sequences, around 15% seen once. CDR3 length: 15 residues. V shed 1 base and J shed 4 bases, with 11 bases lying between them. Germline V lookup: CDR1 MNHEY, CDR2 SMNVEV (reference sequence). This sample was shared with a second study, whose subject was T cells in Graves' hyperthyroidism and ophthalmopathy. In that study: Diagnostic decisions used clinical symptoms, serum thyroxine and TRAb, thyroid ultrasound and orbital computed tomography. Stable hyperthyroidism was told apart from ophthalmopathy by a model built on 13 V-J features.

This rearrangement joins TRBV27 to TRBJ2-1; D gene uncertain. Material: peripheral blood mononuclear cells (PBMCs), obtained at new diagnosis, from a patient treated with antithyroid drugs. The TCR was taken from a woman between 50 and 59 years old with Graves disease. The CDR3 region has the DNA TGTGCCAGCAGTTTATTAGTACGGAAATACAATGAGCAGTTCTTC. Amino acids: CASSLLVRKYNEQFF.